Given below is one T cell receptor beta chain in context. The antigen it recognizes is unknown. No much larger clonotype is one base removed from it; base qualities were not supplied. V was cut back by 6 bases and J by 7 bases, leaving a gap of 12 bases between them. CDR1 and CDR2 (MNHEY, SVGAGI) derive from the germline V gene. The CDR3, cysteine through phenylalanine, is 13 amino acids long. Only CDR3 DNA remains: 39 bases, in frame from the first base. These data belong to a study of OX40 agonist ivuxolimab in advanced cancers. For the wider study: The costimulatory receptor OX40 (CD134) was targeted by ivuxolimab, a fully human IgG2 agonistic monoclonal antibody. The purpose of peripheral TCRbeta sequencing was to test whether ivuxolimab changed TCR sequence diversity and led to clonal T-cell expansion. Patients were allowed to have had prior anti-PD-1, anti-PD-L1 or anti-CTLA-4 therapy, and more than 35% of the dose-escalation patients had been treated with checkpoint inhibitors. Partial responses occurred in three dose-escalation patients, of whom one had hepatocellular carcinoma and two had cutaneous melanoma. The paper covers the monotherapy dose-escalation part of the phase I ivuxolimab trial, which included N ≈ 54 patients. A male proportion of around 81% and a mean age of approximately 61 years, ranging from about 20 to 79, were recorded for the dose-escalation cohort. Intravenous ivuxolimab was administered to patients every 2 weeks at six dose levels: 0.01, 0.1, 0.3, 1.5, 3 and 10 mg/kg. Of the approximately 50 patients in dose escalation, about 20 had hepatocellular carcinoma, about 15 had melanoma, 9 had renal cell carcinoma and 9 had head and neck cancer.

To sequence the TCRbeta CDR3 region, genomic DNA was isolated from the sorted cells. The immunoSEQ Assay was used for sequencing of TCRbeta CDR3 regions. Here the immuneACCESS table is served through TCRdb, limited to in-frame sequences with V and J called. Missing clones are a known gap in these copies; in checked studies unresolved V genes cover under half, and the rest lacks a known reason. Counted in this sample were 3,500 or so clones; roughly 80% of them appeared once. The ten most abundant clones make up under 30% of the sample. The trial excluded patients who had a history of autoimmune disease or were on systemic immunosuppression. Peripheral blood for TCR sequencing was collected from all dose cohorts at baseline, on cycle 4 day 1, and on cycle 7 day 1. The samples were taken from a phase I, first-in-human, multicenter, open-label dose-escalation trial of ivuxolimab. Adults with locally advanced or metastatic melanoma, renal cell carcinoma, hepatocellular carcinoma or head and neck squamous cell carcinoma were enrolled in the trial. Before TCR sequencing, CD4+ T cells and CD8+ T cells from peripheral blood were sorted into separate populations.

Study-level results and caveats: Partial responders in the 0.1-3.0 mg/kg groups had among the lowest normalized peripheral clonal expansion, especially among CD8+ T cells. Low levels of normalized T-cell clonal expansion were also seen in some nonresponding patients. After ivuxolimab, expanded clones were on average more numerous among CD8+ T cells than among CD4+ T cells. At doses of 0.1 to 3.0 mg/kg, clonal expansion of both CD4+ and CD8+ T cells in blood was seen between baseline and week 6. The antigen specificity of the clonally expanded peripheral T cells was not determined.

Sequences were derived from CD4+ or CD8+ T cells sorted from blood, sampled in a trial of the OX40 agonist ivuxolimab. The clonotype originates from an adult with an advanced solid tumor such as melanoma, head and neck, liver or kidney cancer. This chain is built from TRBV6-5 and TRBJ2-2; the D gene is not confidently resolved. The nucleotides read TGTGCCAGCAGCCCCCGATCGCACGGGGAGCTGTTTTTT. It translates to CASSPRSHGELFF.